Shown below are 23 T cell receptor beta chains from a single sample sequenced in a study of CD8 T cells in ankylosing spondylitis. Using its own MiXCR run on the 5' RACE reads, TCRdb lists one record per CDR3 protein. Counted here are a few hundred thousand distinct CDR3 sequences, 18% occurring once; the ten biggest clones make up around 30%. Specimen: blood, either unsorted or a sorted T cell fraction (not recorded which). The receptors shown here come from a male donor with ankylosing spondylitis or in good health (not recorded which).

The CDR3 coding sequence is TGTGCCAGCCCCGGGAGGACTAGCGAACACAATGAGCAGTTCTTC. Protein: CASPGRTSEHNEQFF. This chain links TRBV11-2 with TRBJ2-1; TRBD2 agrees at 9 bases. CDR1 SGHAT and CDR2 FQNNGV come from the germline V gene. There are 15 residues in the CDR3. Unmatched junction bases numbered 10, after V lost 8 bases and J lost 5 bases.

The chain carries TRBV29-1 and TRBJ2-7; either TRBD1 or TRBD2 may fit D (5 bases each). The V gene's germline CDR1 is SQVTM and CDR2 ANQGSEA. The CDR3 covers 15 residues. V lost 2 bases to trimming and J lost 2 bases, with 16 bases between them. CDR3 residues: CSVEPLVGTTYEQYF. CDR3 nucleotide sequence: TGCAGCGTTGAACCCCTCGTCGGGACCACCTACGAGCAGTACTTC.

This clonotype was detected only a few times. The genes are TRBV12-3 or TRBV12-4 and TRBJ2-1; 8 bases align to TRBD2. CDR3 length equals 16 residues. J gave up 3 bases and V 3 bases, and 7 bases lay outside the gene matches. DNA for the CDR3: TGTGCCAGCAGTTTTCCGGAGCGGGAGTTCTACAATGAGCAGTTCTTC. Translation: CASSFPEREFYNEQFF.

This clonotype was counted a few times. This rearrangement joins TRBV7-9 to TRBJ2-7, with D perhaps matching TRBD1 (5 bases). The CDR3 is made up of 15 amino acids. The germline V gene has CDR1 SEHNR and CDR2 FQNEAQ (reference sequence). V shed 4 bases and J shed 1 base, with 14 bases lying between them. Here the CDR3 DNA reads TGTGCCAGCAGCTCTGCGTCGACAGCTTCCTACGAGCAGTACTTC. It yields the protein CASSSASTASYEQYF.

This clonotype turned up a few times. The chain joins TRBV14 to TRBJ2-1; 8 bases match TRBD2. There are 14 residues in the CDR3. With V trimmed by 5 bases and J by 13 bases, 13 bases remained unmatched. Germline CDR1 SGHDN, CDR2 FVKESK. CDR3 amino acids: CASSDPTSGLDQFF. CDR3 coding DNA: TGTGCCAGCAGCGACCCAACTAGCGGCCTAGATCAGTTCTTC.

To note about this clonotype: A read error may be the cause here, since a much bigger clone is one base away. This chain's CDR3 is CASSESRGLNQPPHF. The CDR3 bases are TGTGCCAGCAGTGAATCGCGGGGGCTCAATCAGCCCCCGCATTTT. The J gene is TRBJ1-5, the V gene TRBV25-1, with a weak D call TRBD1 (6 bases). This CDR3 has 15 amino acids. Germline CDR1 reads MGHDK; CDR2 reads SYGVNS. Complete variable domain (other parts from reference TRBV25-1 and TRBJ1-5): EADIYQTPRYLVIGTGKKITLECSQTMGHDKMYWYQQDPGMELHLIHYSYGVNSTEKGDLSSESTVSRIRTEHFPLTLESARPSHTSQYLCASSESRGLNQPPHFGDGTRLSIL.

Many counts were recorded for this clonotype. The CDR3 DNA sequence: TGTGCCAGCAGCCGAGACGACCTCGCCTACAATGAGCAGTTCTTC. Translation gives CASSRDDLAYNEQFF. This chain uses TRBV14 with TRBJ2-1; D is uncertain. The CDR3 totals 15 residues. Trimming left V 4 bases short and J 2 bases short, with 12 bases between. CDR1 is SGHDN, CDR2 FVKESK, per germline.

V usage is TRBV4-2 and J usage is TRBJ2-5; D is undetermined. Trimming removed 0 bases at V and 3 bases at J, with 5 bases between. This CDR3 spans 13 amino acids. Germline V CDR1 and CDR2: LGHNA, YNFKEQ. CDR3 amino acids: CASSQDIEETQYF. CDR3 coding DNA: TGTGCCAGCAGCCAAGATATCGAAGAGACCCAGTACTTC.

The V call is TRBV12-3 or TRBV12-4, the J call TRBJ1-1; TRBD1 is a possible D gene (5 bases). The CDR3 is 12 amino acids. Trimming stripped 6 bases from V and 11 bases from J, with 16 bases between. The CDR3 loop is CASSSTGVFAFF. The CDR3 nucleotides read TGTGCCAGCAGCTCAACGGGGGTTTTCGCTTTCTTT.

This clonotype was found a few times. The gene calls are TRBV25-1 and TRBJ2-5; perhaps TRBD2 as D (6 bases). V lost 1 base and J 7 bases, leaving 22 bases between the germline ends. Germline CDR1 and CDR2: MGHDK and SYGVNS. This CDR3 region has 17 residues. CDR3 protein: CASSEFRGGAPGMTQYF. CDR3 coding DNA: TGTGCCAGCAGTGAATTCCGCGGAGGGGCCCCAGGGATGACCCAGTACTTC.

The J gene is TRBJ1-5, the V gene TRBV7-8, with no clear D. Germline V gene sequence: CDR1 SGHVS, CDR2 FQNEAQ. Trimming shortened V by 3 bases and J by 0 bases, and 6 bases separated the two germline ends. This CDR3 has 14 residues. The CDR3 sequence: CASSFSDSNQPQHF. CDR3 coding DNA: TGTGCCAGCAGCTTCTCCGATAGCAATCAGCCCCAGCATTTT.

This chain links TRBV2 with TRBJ2-1, with TRBD2 matching 12 bases. Trimming cost V 8 bases and J 4 bases; bases outside gene matches: 15. Germline CDR1 SNHLY, CDR2 FYNNEI. The CDR3 loop spans 18 amino acids. CDR3 DNA: TGTGCCAGCCCTTCGATTTTAGCTAGCGGGAGGGCATACAATGAGCAGTTCTTC. Translated: CASPSILASGRAYNEQFF.

This clonotype has only a few counts. This chain connects TRBV12-3 or TRBV12-4 to TRBJ2-6, with TRBD1 matching 9 bases. CDR3 length: 18 amino acids. With V trimmed by 3 bases and J by 0 bases, 6 bases remained unmatched. CDR3 loop: CASSFRDRALSGANVLTF. In DNA form, the CDR3 reads TGTGCCAGCAGTTTCCGGGACAGGGCCCTCTCTGGGGCCAACGTCCTGACTTTC.

This clonotype was observed at least ten times. The chain links TRBV6-1 to TRBJ2-1; 11 positions match TRBD1. Germline V gene sequence: CDR1 MNHNS, CDR2 SASEGT. The length of the CDR3 is 16 residues. Unmatched junction bases numbered 10, after V lost 6 bases and J lost 6 bases. The CDR3 loop reads CASRDIPGQGVNEQFF. The CDR3 DNA follows: TGTGCCAGCAGAGATATACCGGGACAGGGGGTCAATGAGCAGTTCTTC.

This clonotype was seen repeatedly, ten times or more. This rearrangement joins TRBV5-1 to TRBJ1-3; possibly TRBD1 for D (6 bases). The length of the CDR3 is 17 residues. V lost 1 base and J 0 bases, leaving 14 bases between the germline ends. Germline V gives CDR1 SGHRS, CDR2 YFSETQ. CDR3 sequence (DNA): TGCGCCAGCAGCTTGTCTTCCGTCAGGGGCTCTGGAAACACCATATATTTT. As protein: CASSLSSVRGSGNTIYF.

This rearrangement joins TRBV4-1 to TRBJ2-5; D gene ambiguous. With 1 base removed from V and 5 bases from J, the gap between germline ends came to 14 bases. There are 15 residues in the CDR3. Germline lookup yields CDR1 MGHRA and CDR2 YSYEKL. The CDR3 sequence is CASSQVSWLRETQYF. For the CDR3, the DNA is TGCGCCAGCAGCCAAGTATCCTGGCTTCGGGAGACCCAGTACTTC.

The gene calls are TRBV4-1 and TRBJ2-1, with D maybe TRBD2 (6 bases). Per germline, CDR1 MGHRA and CDR2 YSYEKL. There are 14 residues in the CDR3. Trimming left V 1 base short and J 3 bases short, with 7 bases between. The CDR3 sequence: CASSQVRDYNEQFF. As DNA, the CDR3 is TGCGCCAGCAGCCAAGTGCGGGACTACAATGAGCAGTTCTTC.

This clonotype was seen a handful of times. The CDR3 region has the DNA TGCAGTGCAAATAGCGGTGCCGTCTCCTACAATGAGCAGTTCTTC. It yields the protein CSANSGAVSYNEQFF. The rearrangement links TRBV20-1 to TRBJ2-1; D is possibly TRBD2 (6 bases). Deletions cut 6 bases from V and 0 bases from J, with 15 bases between. The CDR3 has 15 residues. Per germline, CDR1 DFQATT and CDR2 SNEGSKA (reference sequence).

In its sample, this clonotype was seen a few times. The V gene is TRBV5-6, the J gene TRBJ2-1; 10 bases are shared with TRBD2. The CDR3 contains 15 residues. The V gene's germline CDR1 is SGHDT and CDR2 YYEEEE. V trimming: 3 bases; J trimming: 6 bases; junction bases outside the gene matches: 6. The chain's CDR3 is CASSWGGTSVNEQFF. CDR3 nucleotide sequence: TGTGCCAGCAGCTGGGGGGGGACTAGCGTCAATGAGCAGTTCTTC.

This clonotype came up a few times. The gene calls are TRBV29-1 and TRBJ2-7, with D possibly being TRBD2 (5 bases). The CDR3 extends over 13 amino acids. The germline V and J ends were trimmed by 5 bases and 0 bases, with 11 bases remaining between them. CDR1 SQVTM and CDR2 ANQGSEA come from the germline V gene. CDR3 nucleotides: TGCAGCGTTAGGACGGGGAACTCCTACGAGCAGTACTTC. It yields the protein CSVRTGNSYEQYF.

This clonotype has only a few counts. V gene TRBV4-1 combines with J gene TRBJ2-7; D is possibly TRBD1 or TRBD2 (5 bases each). The CDR3 contains 12 residues. Trimming cost V 1 base and J 6 bases, with 7 bases left between them. From germline, CDR1 is MGHRA and CDR2 YSYEKL. The CDR3 DNA reads as TGCGCCAGCAGCCAAGGAGGGGTCGAGCAGTACTTC. It encodes CASSQGGVEQYF.

This clonotype was observed a handful of times. The chain uses TRBV29-1 and TRBJ2-1; the D is unclear. V lost 5 bases, J lost 8 bases, and 22 bases lay in between. The CDR3 totals 15 residues. CDR1 SQVTM and CDR2 ANQGSEA come from the germline V gene. Written as DNA, the CDR3 is TGCAGCGTTCTGATCCTAGTCCGGGTTTGGGATGAGCAGTTCTTC. It translates to CSVLILVRVWDEQFF.

This clonotype was counted a few times. The V and J genes are TRBV5-1 and TRBJ1-3; D not resolved. The CDR3 is made up of 15 amino acids. Trimming shortened V by 2 bases and J by 6 bases, and 15 bases separated the two germline ends. Germline-derived CDR1 and CDR2 are SGHRS and YFSETQ. CDR3 sequence: CASSFQDGGENTIYF. CDR3 in DNA: TGCGCCAGCAGCTTCCAGGATGGCGGGGAAAACACCATATATTTT.